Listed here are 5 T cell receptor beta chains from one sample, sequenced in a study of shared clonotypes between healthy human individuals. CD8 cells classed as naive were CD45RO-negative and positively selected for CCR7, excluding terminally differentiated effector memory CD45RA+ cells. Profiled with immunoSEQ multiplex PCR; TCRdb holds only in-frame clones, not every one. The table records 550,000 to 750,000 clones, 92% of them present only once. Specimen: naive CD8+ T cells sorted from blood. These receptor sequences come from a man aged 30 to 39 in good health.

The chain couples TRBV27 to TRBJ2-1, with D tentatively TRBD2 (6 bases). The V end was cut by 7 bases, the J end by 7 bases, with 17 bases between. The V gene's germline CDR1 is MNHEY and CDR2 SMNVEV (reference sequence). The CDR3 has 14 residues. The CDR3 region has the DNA TGTGCCAGCACTTCGGGGGAACGGCTGAATGAGCAGTTCTTC. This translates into CASTSGERLNEQFF.

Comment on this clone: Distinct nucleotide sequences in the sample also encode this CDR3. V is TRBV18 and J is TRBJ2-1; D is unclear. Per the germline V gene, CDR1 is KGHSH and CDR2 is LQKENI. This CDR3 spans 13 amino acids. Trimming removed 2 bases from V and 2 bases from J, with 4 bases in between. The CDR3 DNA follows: TGTGCCAGCTCACCAACGGCCTACAATGAGCAGTTCTTC. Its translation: CASSPTAYNEQFF.

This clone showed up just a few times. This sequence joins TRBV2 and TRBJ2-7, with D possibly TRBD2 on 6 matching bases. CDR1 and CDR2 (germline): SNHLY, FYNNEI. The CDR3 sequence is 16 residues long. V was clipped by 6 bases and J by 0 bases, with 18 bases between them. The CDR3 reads CASRDTLGLRSYEQYF. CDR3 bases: TGTGCCAGCAGGGATACACTGGGACTTCGCTCCTACGAGCAGTACTTC. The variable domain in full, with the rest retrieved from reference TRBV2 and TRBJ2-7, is EPEVTQTPSHQVTQMGQEVILRCVPISNHLYFYWYRQILGQKVEFLVSFYNNEISEKSEIFDDQFSVERPDGSNFTLKIRSTKLEDSAMYFCASRDTLGLRSYEQYFGPGTRLTVT.

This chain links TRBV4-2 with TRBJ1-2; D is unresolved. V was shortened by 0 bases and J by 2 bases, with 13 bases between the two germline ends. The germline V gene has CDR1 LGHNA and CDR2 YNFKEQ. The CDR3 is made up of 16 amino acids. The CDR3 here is CASSQDLSGGNYGYTF. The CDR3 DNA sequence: TGTGCCAGCAGCCAAGATCTGTCGGGTGGGAACTATGGCTACACCTTC.

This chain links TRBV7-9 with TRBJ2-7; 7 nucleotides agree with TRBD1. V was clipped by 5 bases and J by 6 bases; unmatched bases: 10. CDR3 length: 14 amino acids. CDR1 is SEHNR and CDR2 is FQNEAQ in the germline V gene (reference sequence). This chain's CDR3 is CASSPGDRASEQYF. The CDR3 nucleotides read TGTGCCAGCAGCCCCGGGGACAGAGCTTCCGAGCAGTACTTC.